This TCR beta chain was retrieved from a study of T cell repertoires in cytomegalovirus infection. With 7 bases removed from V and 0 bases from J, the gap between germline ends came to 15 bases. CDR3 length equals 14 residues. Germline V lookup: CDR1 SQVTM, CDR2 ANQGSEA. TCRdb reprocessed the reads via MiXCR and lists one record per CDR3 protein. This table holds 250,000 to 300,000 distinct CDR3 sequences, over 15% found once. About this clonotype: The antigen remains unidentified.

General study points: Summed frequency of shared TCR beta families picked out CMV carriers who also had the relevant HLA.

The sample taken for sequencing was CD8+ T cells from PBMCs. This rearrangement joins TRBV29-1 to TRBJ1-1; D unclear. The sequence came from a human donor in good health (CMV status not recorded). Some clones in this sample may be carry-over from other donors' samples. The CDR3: CSAPTVGVNTEAFF. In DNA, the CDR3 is TGCAGCGCCCCTACTGTGGGTGTGAACACTGAAGCTTTCTTT.